Shown below are 11 T cell receptor beta chains from a single sample sequenced in a study of post-analysis software for immune sequencing data. General observations from the study: Relative to controls, patients had about 5 TRBV segments at higher frequency, with TRBV5-6, TRBV5-1 and TRBV20-1 among these.

No cognate antigen is known for these TCRs. The TCR beta cDNA libraries carried unique molecular identifiers. TCRdb fed the PCR reads into MiXCR, producing one record per CDR3 protein. This table has roughly 410,000 distinct CDR3 sequences, about a third appearing once. Sequencing was performed on blood. These receptors were obtained from a girl between 10 and 17 years old with multiple sclerosis.

The V call is TRBV29-1, the J call TRBJ1-1; D may be TRBD1 (5 bases). The CDR3 spans 13 residues. Per germline, CDR1 SQVTM and CDR2 ANQGSEA. V was trimmed by 4 bases and J by 4 bases, leaving 13 bases between them. Here the CDR3 reads CSVGETEGTEAFF. The CDR3 region has the DNA TGCAGCGTTGGGGAGACAGAGGGCACTGAAGCTTTCTTT.

This clonotype was found a few times. The chain is built from TRBV11-2 and TRBJ2-5; 8 nucleotides match TRBD1. Trimming cost V 4 bases and J 5 bases; bases outside gene matches: 6. CDR1 is SGHAT, CDR2 FQNNGV, per germline. CDR3 length: 14 amino acids. CDR3 DNA sequence: TGTGCCAGCAGCTCGACAGGGGTTCTGGAGACCCAGTACTTC. This sequence encodes CASSSTGVLETQYF.

This sequence joins TRBV11-2 and TRBJ2-3; 8 nucleotides align to TRBD1. CDR1 and CDR2 (germline): SGHAT, FQNNGV. The CDR3 loop spans 16 amino acids. With V trimmed by 7 bases and J by 0 bases, 9 bases remained unmatched. DNA for the CDR3: TGTGCCAGCAACCGTCTCCAGGGGGCGAGCACAGATACGCAGTATTTT. It yields the protein CASNRLQGASTDTQYF.

In this sample, this clonotype turned up a few times. This chain joins TRBV5-1 and TRBJ2-1, with 7 bases aligning to TRBD1. Germline V gives CDR1 SGHRS, CDR2 YFSETQ. V lost 3 bases and J lost 5; bases outside the gene matches: 8. There are 15 residues in the CDR3. The CDR3 here is CASSSGGVTHNEQFF. For the CDR3, the DNA is TGCGCCAGCAGCTCAGGGGGAGTGACACACAATGAGCAGTTCTTC. Looking up the rest from reference TRBV5-1 and TRBJ2-1 gives the full variable domain: KAGVTQTPRYLIKTRGQQVTLSCSPISGHRSVSWYQQTPGQGLQFLFEYFSETQRNKGNFPGRFSGRQFSNSRSEMNVSTLELGDSALYLCASSSGGVTHNEQFFGPGTRLTVL.

The sample holds a few counts of this clonotype. One junction end does not reproduce the germline sequence, and a read error may be involved. This rearrangement joins TRBV27 to TRBJ2-2, with D perhaps TRBD1 or TRBD2 (5 bases each). This CDR3 spans 15 amino acids. Germline V lookup: CDR1 MNHEY, CDR2 SMNVEV (reference sequence). The CDR3 coding sequence is TGTGCCACCACGACCCCCCCTCCGGACACCGGGGAGTTGTTTTTT. This gives the protein CATTTPPPDTGELFF.

This chain links TRBV9 with TRBJ2-7; possibly TRBD1 or TRBD2 for D (6 bases each). Germline V lookup: CDR1 SGDLS, CDR2 YYNGEE. The CDR3 totals 15 residues. Deletions cut 4 bases from V and 2 bases from J, with 16 bases between. The CDR3 sequence is CASSPGDTTTYEQYF. Written as DNA, the CDR3 is TGTGCCAGCAGCCCGGGGGACACTACCACCTACGAGCAGTACTTC.

V gene TRBV6-5 combines with J gene TRBJ1-2; D is uncertain. The CDR3 loop spans 15 amino acids. V lost 5 bases, J lost 2 bases, and 15 bases lay in between. CDR1 and CDR2 from the germline V gene are MNHEY and SVGAGI. The CDR3 region has the DNA TGTGCCAGCAGTCCGCCGGGCCAAAGGAACTATGGCTACACCTTC. This translates into CASSPPGQRNYGYTF.

The V call is TRBV10-3, the J call TRBJ1-6; D is possibly TRBD1 (5 bases). Germline V gene sequence: CDR1 ENHRY, CDR2 SYGVKD. CDR3 length: 13 residues. V was shortened by 10 bases and J by 10 bases, with 17 bases between the two germline ends. Here the CDR3 DNA reads TGTGCCACCCGAGGGGAGGACGGGTCACCCCTCCACTTT. Translating gives CATRGEDGSPLHF.

The chain links TRBV7-2 to TRBJ2-1; D is ambiguous. Germline loops: CDR1 SGHTA, CDR2 FQGNSA. V was shortened by 5 bases and J by 9 bases, with 17 bases between the two germline ends. This CDR3 has 14 amino acids. DNA for the CDR3: TGTGCCAGCAGCCCCTACCGACCTGACACTGAGCAGTTCTTC. Amino acid sequence: CASSPYRPDTEQFF. Full variable domain (outside the CDR3, taken from reference TRBV7-2 and TRBJ2-1): GAGVSQSPSNKVTEKGKDVELRCDPISGHTALYWYRQSLGQGLEFLIYFQGNSAPDKSGLPSDRFSAERTGGSVSTLTIQRTQQEDSAVYLCASSPYRPDTEQFFGPGTRLTVL.

A few counts support this clonotype. The rearrangement uses TRBV9 and TRBJ2-5, with D tentatively TRBD2 (5 bases). The J call may be faulty, since TRBJ2-7 better matches the DNA end. From germline, CDR1 is SGDLS and CDR2 YYNGEE. The CDR3 is made up of 13 amino acids. The CDR3 reads CASSRAAEDEQYF. The CDR3, as DNA: TGTGCCAGCAGTCGAGCGGCCGAGGACGAGCAGTACTTC.

V gene TRBV7-6 combines with J gene TRBJ1-2, with 7 bases identical to TRBD1. The CDR3 has 17 residues. CDR1 and CDR2 from the germline V gene are SGHVS and FNYEAQ. The ends lost 2 bases at V and 0 bases at J; junction bases unmatched: 9. The DNA for the CDR3 is TGTGCCAGCAGCTTATTGGGACAGCATTCAGCTAACTATGGCTACACCTTC. Encoded protein: CASSLLGQHSANYGYTF.